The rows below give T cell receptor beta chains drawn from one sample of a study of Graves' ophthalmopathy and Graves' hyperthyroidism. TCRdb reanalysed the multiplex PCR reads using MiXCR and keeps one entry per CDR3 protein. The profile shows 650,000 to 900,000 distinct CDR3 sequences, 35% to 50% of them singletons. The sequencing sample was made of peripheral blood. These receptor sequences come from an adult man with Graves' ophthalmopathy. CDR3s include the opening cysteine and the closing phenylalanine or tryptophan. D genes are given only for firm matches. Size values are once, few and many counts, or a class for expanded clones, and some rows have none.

CDR3 DNA: TGTGCCTGGGAGTTAAATGGCGGGTCGGAGACCCAGTACTTC
CDR3 protein: CAWELNGGSETQYF
V gene: TRBV30
J gene: TRBJ2-5
clone size: NA
CDR3 length: 14
D gene: NA

CDR3 DNA: TGTGCCACCAGCGGAACAGGGGTCAATGAGCAGTTCTTC
CDR3 protein: CATSGTGVNEQFF
V gene: TRBV15
J gene: TRBJ2-1
clone size: NA
CDR3 length: 13
D gene: TRBD1

CDR3 DNA: TGTGCTAGTGGTTTCAGCGAGACTGAAGCTTTCTTT
CDR3 protein: CASGFSETEAFF
V gene: TRBV12-3/TRBV12-4
J gene: TRBJ1-1
clone size: NA
CDR3 length: 12
D gene: NA

CDR3 DNA: TGTGCCAGCAGTGACACGGGGGCTAGCAATCAGCCCCAGCATTTT
CDR3 protein: CASSDTGASNQPQHF
V gene: TRBV24-1
J gene: TRBJ1-5
clone size: NA
CDR3 length: 15
D gene: NA

CDR3 DNA: TGTGCCAGCAAGGGTGAGGGCAATCAGCCCCAGCATTTT
CDR3 protein: CASKGEGNQPQHF
V gene: TRBV24-1
J gene: TRBJ1-5
clone size: NA
CDR3 length: 13
D gene: NA

CDR3 DNA: TGTGCCAGCCAGACTTTAGCTAACTATGGCTACACCTTC
CDR3 protein: CASQTLANYGYTF
V gene: TRBV12-3/TRBV12-4
J gene: TRBJ1-2
clone size: NA
CDR3 length: 13
D gene: NA

CDR3 DNA: TGTGCCAGCAGCTTTCACAGGCAGGTTGCCGGGGAGCTGTTTTTT
CDR3 protein: CASSFHRQVAGELFF
V gene: TRBV7-2
J gene: TRBJ2-2
clone size: NA
CDR3 length: 15
D gene: NA

CDR3 DNA: TGCGCCAGCAGCCAAGATACAACAGGGCGTCTTGGCTACACCTTC
CDR3 protein: CASSQDTTGRLGYTF
V gene: TRBV4-3
J gene: TRBJ1-2
clone size: once
CDR3 length: 15
D gene: NA

CDR3 DNA: TGTGCCAGCAGCCCGTCCGGGCCCCGCTACGAGCAGTACTTC
CDR3 protein: CASSPSGPRYEQYF
V gene: TRBV7-6
J gene: TRBJ2-7
clone size: NA
CDR3 length: 14
D gene: NA

CDR3 DNA: TGTGCCAGCAGTGAAGAACCGGATAGCGAGCAGTACTTC
CDR3 protein: CASSEEPDSEQYF
V gene: TRBV10-3
J gene: TRBJ2-7
clone size: NA
CDR3 length: 13
D gene: NA

CDR3 DNA: TGCAGCGTTAAAGTACAGGGGGTGGCGAGTGAGCAGTACTTC
CDR3 protein: CSVKVQGVASEQYF
V gene: TRBV29-1
J gene: TRBJ2-7
clone size: NA
CDR3 length: 14
D gene: TRBD1

CDR3 DNA: TGTGCCAGCAGTGAAGATGGGAAGACCTATCGCCTCCAAGAGACCCAGTACTTC
CDR3 protein: CASSEDGKTYRLQETQYF
V gene: TRBV10-2
J gene: TRBJ2-5
clone size: NA
CDR3 length: 18
D gene: NA